This T cell receptor beta chain derives from a study of T cell repertoires in cytomegalovirus infection. The wider study: Indications of both CMV infection and matching HLA type were provided by public TCR beta signatures.

In TCRdb, the reads were re-called with MiXCR into one record per CDR3 protein. Among 300,000 to 400,000 distinct CDR3 sequences listed, over 7.5% were seen once. Notes on the study in general: CMV carriers with the relevant HLA were identified by cumulative public TCR beta family frequency. The response measured ex vivo was dominated by TCR beta clonotypes (HLA-C-restricted and CMV-specific).

This clonotype was seen only a few times. The antigen is unknown. Germline assignment: CDR1 LGHNA and CDR2 YSLEER. The CDR3 contains 15 residues. V was trimmed by 3 bases and J by 3 bases, leaving 15 bases between them. The sequenced sample was PBMCs. This TCR came from a human donor in good health (CMV status not recorded). Some clones in this sample may be carry-over from other donors' samples. The rearrangement links TRBV4-3 to TRBJ2-7; possibly TRBD1 for D (5 bases). CDR3 protein: CASSQDTLGFYEQYF. The CDR3 bases are TGCGCCAGCAGCCAGGACACTCTAGGCTTCTACGAGCAGTACTTC.